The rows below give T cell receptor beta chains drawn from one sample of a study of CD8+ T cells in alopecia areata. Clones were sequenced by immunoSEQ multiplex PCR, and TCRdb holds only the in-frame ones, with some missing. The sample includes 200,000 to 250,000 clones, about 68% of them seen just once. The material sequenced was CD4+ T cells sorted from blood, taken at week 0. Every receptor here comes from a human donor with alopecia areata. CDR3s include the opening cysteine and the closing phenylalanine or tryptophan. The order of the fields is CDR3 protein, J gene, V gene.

CASRKRDFHTDTQYF	TRBJ2-3	TRBV2
CTPVQLYGYTF	TRBJ1-2	TRBV29-1
CASSEAGGPSEAFF	TRBJ1-1	TRBV25-1
CASSSTRSGANVLTF	TRBJ2-6	TRBV5-1
CASSLPYRLAGEYNEQFF	TRBJ2-1	TRBV7-9
CASNLLLAGVNTDTQYF	TRBJ2-3	TRBV7-2
CASSLRDTYEQYF	TRBJ2-7	TRBV5-1
CASSPRGPDTQYF	TRBJ2-3	TRBV7-9
CASTEAGTYEQYF	TRBJ2-7	TRBV6-5
CASSPQTGLAPPQFF	TRBJ2-1	TRBV7-9
CASSLVRSNTGELFF	TRBJ2-2	TRBV7-6
CASGLSDPVVLHF	TRBJ1-6	TRBV12-5
CASSLDPPGSGEKLFF	TRBJ1-4	TRBV7-2
CASSNGVAAYF	TRBJ2-7	TRBV5-1
CAWSVRTSGFWDEQFF	TRBJ2-1	TRBV30
CASSLGTAGANVLTF	TRBJ2-6	TRBV5-4
CACSPGQGAGETQYF	TRBJ2-5	TRBV30
CAWSATSRYEQYF	TRBJ2-7	TRBV30
CAWGEAGSNTEAFF	TRBJ1-1	TRBV30
CAIRRQQESYGYTF	TRBJ1-2	TRBV10-3
CASNRQGRVDTQYF	TRBJ2-3	TRBV7-9
CATKDRPANTGELFF	TRBJ2-2	TRBV5-1
CSVRASMGTEAFF	TRBJ1-1	TRBV29-1
CSVDWDRGKLFF	TRBJ1-4	TRBV29-1
CASSLRAVSDTQYF	TRBJ2-3	TRBV27
CASSYSGQGNYEQYF	TRBJ2-7	TRBV6-5
CASSLNEGDTQYF	TRBJ2-3	TRBV7-3
CSVRTGYPYEQYF	TRBJ2-7	TRBV29-1
CASSRWYGTENTEAFF	TRBJ1-1	TRBV7-9
CASSLSSQATNEKLFF	TRBJ1-4	TRBV5-1
CATRGTDQETQYF	TRBJ2-5	TRBV7-6
CASSQGAGFQPQHF	TRBJ1-5	TRBV4-3
CASSSRQGRSEQFF	TRBJ2-1	TRBV19
CASSPLPGQGDTEAFF	TRBJ1-1	TRBV18
CSARGETEAFF	TRBJ1-1	TRBV20-1
CAISPMTSGDNEQFF	TRBJ2-1	TRBV10-3
CAWSVRGLAGGYTF	TRBJ1-2	TRBV30
CASSPVRGDTGELFF	TRBJ2-2	TRBV5-1
CASSLGRDAFF	TRBJ1-1	TRBV5-6
CASSQYGVVLRPARPQHF	TRBJ1-5	TRBV23-1
CAWSRFWGEETQYF	TRBJ2-5	TRBV30
CASSSGTFPNYEQYF	TRBJ2-7	TRBV5-1
CASAYGQGAPEAFF	TRBJ1-1	TRBV19
CASSEGGHQPQHF	TRBJ1-5	TRBV25-1
CASSTLGSSYNSPLHF	TRBJ1-6	TRBV19
CAWTPGPSNEKLFF	TRBJ1-4	TRBV30
CASAGLAGSEQYF	TRBJ2-7	TRBV2
CASSRRGTFHEQYF	TRBJ2-7	TRBV18
CSAQPGGNEQFF	TRBJ2-1	TRBV29-1
CAWKAGYQETQYF	TRBJ2-5	TRBV30
CASSRPGQGLNEQFF	TRBJ2-1	TRBV7-6
CAWRPTMIQETQYF	TRBJ2-5	TRBV30
CASTLTGYGYTF	TRBJ1-2	TRBV6-5